The present TCR beta chain was sequenced within a study of neurological immune-mediated disorders. This clonotype was observed many times. The CDR3 has 16 amino acids. V gave up 3 bases and J gave up 0 bases; unmatched junction bases: 6. CDR1 SGHRS and CDR2 YFSETQ come from the germline V gene. TCRdb ran MiXCR on the 5' RACE reads and lists one entry per CDR3 protein. The data hold 65,000 to 75,000 distinct CDR3 sequences, with 4.5% to 5.5% observed a single time. The receptor's source is a woman aged 65 to 85 with multiple sclerosis. The V and J genes are TRBV5-1 and TRBJ1-1; TRBD1 matches at 9 bases. The sequencing sample was made of PBMCs. DNA of the CDR3: TGCGCCAGCAGCTCACCGACAGGGGGGATGAACACTGAAGCTTTCTTT. Its protein product is CASSSPTGGMNTEAFF.